This T cell receptor (beta chain) came from a study of T cell changes during pregnancy in multiple sclerosis (dated by TCRdb to the late 2010s). As for the study more broadly: The study examined how the T cell repertoire changed over the course of pregnancy in women with multiple sclerosis.

CDR1 is given as SGHTA and CDR2 as FQGNSA, both from the germline V gene. V trim: 3 bases; J trim: 11 bases; unmatched bases: 6. Including cysteine and phenylalanine, the CDR3 has 13 amino acids. Solely the CDR3 DNA is kept, with 39 bases framed from the first base. The library was generated by the immunoSEQ multiplex PCR assay. TCRdb obtained this table from immuneACCESS and retained in-frame rearrangements with V and J assigned. These tables miss some clones; where compared with another copy, unresolved V genes account for less than half of the shortfall, and the remainder is unexplained. This sample comprises 85,000 to 90,000 clones, about 91% of them detected only once. The ten most abundant clones make up around 1.8% of the sample. Comments on this clone: No antigen is known for it. It has no much larger one-base neighbor in the sample; base qualities were not kept.

The sequenced sample was peripheral blood, obtained in the first trimester of pregnancy. The chain was built from TRBV7-2 and TRBJ1-1; 10 of the junction bases match TRBD1. The receptor was isolated from a female donor in good health, enrolled as a control in a pregnancy study. The DNA sequence is TGTGCCAGCAGCTTTCGACAGGGGGCGGCCGCTTTCTTT. This gives the protein CASSFRQGAAAFF.